Following are 22 T cell receptor beta chains from one sample sequenced in a study of T cell responses to AZD1222 COVID-19 vaccine. Profiled with immunoSEQ multiplex PCR; TCRdb holds only in-frame clones, not every one. The sample has some 100,000 clones; just under 90% are singletons. Specimen: peripheral blood, collected on day 0 of AZD1222 vaccination. These receptors came from an adult in good health.

In this sample, this clone turned up once. The CDR3 DNA reads TGTGCCAGCAGTCCCCTGGGATCCTACGAGCAGTACTTC. Its translation: CASSPLGSYEQYF. The rearrangement joins TRBV12-3 or TRBV12-4 to TRBJ2-7; the D is unclear. The germline V and J ends were trimmed by 5 bases and 1 base, with 9 bases remaining between them. There are 13 residues in the CDR3.

V and J are TRBV6-5 and TRBJ1-4; D uncertain. V was trimmed by 0 bases and J by 7 bases, leaving 6 bases between them. This CDR3 region has 13 residues. Germline-derived CDR1 and CDR2 are MNHEY and SVGAGI. CDR3 DNA sequence: TGTGCCAGCAGTTACTCGATAGGTGAAAAACTGTTTTTT. Translating it yields CASSYSIGEKLFF.

V gene TRBV15 combines with J gene TRBJ2-5, with D perhaps TRBD2 (7 bases). The CDR3 has 15 amino acids. The germline CDR1 and CDR2 sequences are LNHNV and YYDKDF (reference sequence). V lost 0 bases and J lost 7, with 15 bases in between. The CDR3 sequence: CATSRDVGGLGTQYF. CDR3 sequence (DNA): TGTGCCACCAGCAGAGATGTGGGGGGGCTGGGGACCCAGTACTTC.

This clone was detected only a few times. V is TRBV24-1 and J is TRBJ2-2; D is perhaps TRBD1 (6 bases). Germline CDR1 is KGHDR and CDR2 is SFDVKD. V gave up 4 bases and J gave up 1 base, with 12 bases separating them. There are 16 residues in the CDR3. CDR3 nucleotide sequence: TGTGCCACCAGTGACCGTGGACAGAGGAACACCGGGGAGCTGTTTTTT. Translation: CATSDRGQRNTGELFF.

The rearrangement joins TRBV7-8 to TRBJ2-7, with a possible D match to TRBD1 (5 bases). There are 16 residues in the CDR3. In germline, CDR1 is SGHVS, CDR2 FQNEAQ. The V end was cut by 1 base, the J end by 4 bases, with 17 bases between. Here the CDR3 DNA reads TGTGCCAGCAGCTTAGAGGGGTTACAGTACTATTACGAGCAGTACTTC. It specifies CASSLEGLQYYYEQYF. Full variable domain (rest looked up from reference TRBV7-8 and TRBJ2-7): GAGVSQSPRYKVAKRGQDVALRCDPISGHVSLFWYQQALGQGPEFLTYFQNEAQLDKSGLPSDRFFAERPEGSVSTLKIQRTQQEDSAVYLCASSLEGLQYYYEQYFGPGTRLTVT.

The chain recombines TRBV23-1 with TRBJ1-6; 7 positions match TRBD1. TRBV23-1 carries the ORF label, with uncertain function. The ends lost 0 bases at V and 10 bases at J; junction bases unmatched: 6. The CDR3 has 15 amino acids. The CDR3 sequence: CASSQSDRVPSPLHF. Written as DNA, the CDR3 is TGCGCCAGCAGTCAATCCGACAGGGTGCCCTCACCCCTCCACTTT.

The rearrangement joins TRBV10-3 to TRBJ2-7; D possibly corresponds to TRBD2 (7 bases). From germline, CDR1 is ENHRY and CDR2 SYGVKD. This CDR3 is built from 12 residues. With 7 bases removed from V and 6 bases from J, the gap between germline ends came to 13 bases. The CDR3 DNA is TGTGCCATCAAGGGGGGGTCGGGCGAGCAGTACTTC. This codes for CAIKGGSGEQYF.

This chain uses TRBV6-2 or TRBV6-3 with TRBJ1-2; maybe TRBD1 (5 bases). The V end was cut by 6 bases, the J end by 6 bases, with 11 bases between. The CDR3 length is 12 residues. Per the germline V gene, CDR1 is MNHEY and CDR2 is SVGEGT. CDR3 sequence: CASSPRGDGYTF. The CDR3 bases are TGTGCCAGCAGCCCCAGAGGGGATGGCTACACCTTC.

The chain carries TRBV28 and TRBJ2-7; the D gene is possibly TRBD2 (6 bases). This CDR3 is built from 15 residues. Germline V gene sequence: CDR1 MDHEN, CDR2 SYDVKM. Trimming shortened V by 6 bases and J by 4 bases, and 19 bases separated the two germline ends. CDR3 DNA sequence: TGTGCCAGCAGGCCAGGAGGGCCTAGTCGATACGAGCAGTACTTC. It codes for CASRPGGPSRYEQYF.

The rearrangement uses TRBV24-1 and TRBJ2-2; a possible D gene is TRBD2 (6 bases). Germline CDR1 KGHDR, CDR2 SFDVKD. The CDR3 extends over 16 amino acids. The ends were cut back, 9 bases at V and 4 bases at J, with 20 bases in the middle. The CDR3 spells CATSAASGFGTGELFF. The CDR3 DNA reads TGTGCCACCTCCGCGGCAAGCGGGTTTGGCACCGGGGAGCTGTTTTTT.

V and J are TRBV19 and TRBJ2-2; tentative D call: TRBD1 (5 bases). Trimming left V 5 bases short and J 4 bases short, with 11 bases between. The length of the CDR3 is 14 residues. Germline V gene data show CDR1 as LNHDA and CDR2 as SQIVND (reference sequence). CDR3: CASSVTGTTGELFF. The CDR3 bases are TGTGCCAGTAGTGTTACAGGTACCACCGGGGAGCTGTTTTTT.

A word on this clone: Its ends do not fully match the called genes, so a read error is possible. This chain connects TRBV6-6 to TRBJ2-5, with D possibly being TRBD2 (5 bases). The CDR3 runs 11 residues. Germline V gene data show CDR1 as MNHNY and CDR2 as SVGAGI (reference sequence). The CDR3: CASSYRESQYF. As DNA, the CDR3 is TGTGCCAGCAGTTACAGGGAGAGCCAGTACTTC.

The rearrangement uses TRBV7-9 and TRBJ1-5; the D is unclear. The CDR3 totals 16 residues. Germline CDR1 SEHNR, CDR2 FQNEAQ (reference sequence). The V and J ends lost 0 bases and 0 bases respectively, with 9 bases between them. The CDR3 region is CASSLAVRGSNQPQHF. DNA of the CDR3: TGTGCCAGCAGCTTAGCGGTGCGGGGTAGCAATCAGCCCCAGCATTTT.

J is TRBJ2-1 and V is TRBV28, with D perhaps being TRBD1 or TRBD2 (5 bases each). CDR1 MDHEN and CDR2 SYDVKM come from the germline V gene. The CDR3 sequence is 15 residues long. Trimming removed 6 bases at V and 3 bases at J, with 15 bases between. The CDR3 loop is CASSPLGVGYNEQFF. The DNA of the CDR3 is TGTGCCAGCAGCCCATTGGGGGTTGGCTACAATGAGCAGTTCTTC.

CDR3 region: CASSLRAGDYYGYTF. In DNA, the CDR3 is TGCGCCAGCAGCTTGAGGGCGGGGGACTACTATGGCTACACCTTC. The chain uses TRBV5-1 and TRBJ1-2; D might be TRBD1 (5 bases). There are 15 residues in the CDR3. V dropped 1 base and J dropped 3 bases, with 13 bases sitting between them. The germline gives CDR1 SGHRS, CDR2 YFSETQ.

The chain combines TRBV3-1 (or the pseudogene TRBV3-2) with TRBJ1-6; D uncertain. Deletions cut 0 bases from V and 8 bases from J, with 8 bases between. The CDR3 extends over 14 amino acids. Germline V lookup: CDR1 LGHDT, CDR2 YNNKEL (reference sequence). The CDR3 sequence: CASSQDFGDSPLHF. The CDR3 nucleotides are TGTGCCAGCAGCCAAGATTTTGGGGATTCACCCCTCCACTTT.

The CDR3 is CASRRAANTGELFF. In DNA form, the CDR3 reads TGTGCCAGTAGAAGAGCAGCGAACACCGGGGAGCTGTTTTTT. The chain recombines TRBV19 with TRBJ2-2; D gene ambiguous. In germline, CDR1 is LNHDA, CDR2 SQIVND (reference sequence). Between the trimmed V and J ends, which lost 6 bases and 0 bases, there was a span of 8 bases. CDR3 length: 14 residues.

The rearrangement links TRBV5-4 to TRBJ2-3; 8 bases align to TRBD2. Trimming cost V 4 bases and J 3 bases; bases outside gene matches: 10. The CDR3 loop spans 16 amino acids. Germline V gene lookup returns CDR1 SGHNT and CDR2 YYREEE (reference sequence). CDR3 bases: TGTGCCAGCAGCCCCGGGGGGGCGGGCGGAACAGATACGCAGTATTTT. Protein sequence: CASSPGGAGGTDTQYF.

The chain couples TRBV7-3 to TRBJ2-3, with TRBD2 identical over 10 bases. This CDR3 is 16 amino acids long. With 5 bases clipped from V and 3 bases from J, the junction kept 8 bases outside the gene matches. Germline CDR1 and CDR2: SGHTA and FQGTGA. CDR3 in DNA: TGTGCCAGCAGCCCGAGGAGCGGGAGGGGGACAGATACGCAGTATTTT. This translates into CASSPRSGRGTDTQYF.

This chain connects TRBV19 to TRBJ2-2; no clear D. V was clipped by 5 bases and J by 4 bases, with 11 bases between them. This CDR3 region has 14 residues. From germline, CDR1 is LNHDA and CDR2 SQIVND (reference sequence). The CDR3, as DNA: TGTGCCAGTAGTCCGTGGACGGGCACCGGGGAGCTGTTTTTT. Its translation: CASSPWTGTGELFF.

This sequence joins TRBV5-4 and TRBJ1-2; TRBD1 matches 7 bases. V shed 4 bases and J 8 bases; nucleotides not matched to a gene: 14. The CDR3 contains 15 residues. Germline V CDR1 and CDR2: SGHNT, YYREEE (reference sequence). CDR3 in amino acids: CASSTGDRVKGGYTF. The CDR3 coding sequence is TGTGCCAGCAGCACCGGCGACAGGGTAAAGGGAGGCTACACCTTC.

This CDR3 reads CASSSTSGKIGELFF. In DNA, the CDR3 is TGTGCCAGCAGTTCGACTAGCGGGAAGATCGGGGAGCTGTTTTTT. This chain joins TRBV28 and TRBJ2-2; TRBD2 agrees at 11 bases. This CDR3 has 15 amino acids. CDR1 is MDHEN and CDR2 is SYDVKM in the germline V gene. The V segment lost 4 bases and the J segment 7 bases; nucleotides outside the gene matches: 5.